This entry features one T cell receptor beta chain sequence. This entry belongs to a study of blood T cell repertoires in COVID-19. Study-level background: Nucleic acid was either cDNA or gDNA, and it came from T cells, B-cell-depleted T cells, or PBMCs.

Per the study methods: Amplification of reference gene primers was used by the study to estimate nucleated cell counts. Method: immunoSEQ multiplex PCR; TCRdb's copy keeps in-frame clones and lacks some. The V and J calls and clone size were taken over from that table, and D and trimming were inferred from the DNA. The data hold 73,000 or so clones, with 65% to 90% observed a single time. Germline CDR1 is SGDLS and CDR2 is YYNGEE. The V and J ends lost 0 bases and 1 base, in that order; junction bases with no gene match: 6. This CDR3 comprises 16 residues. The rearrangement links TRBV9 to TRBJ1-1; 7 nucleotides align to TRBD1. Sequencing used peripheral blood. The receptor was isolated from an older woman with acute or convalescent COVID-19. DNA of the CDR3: TGTGCCAGCAGCGTAGCTCCGACAGGGACGAACACTGAAGCTTTCTTT. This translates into CASSVAPTGTNTEAFF.